This TCR beta chain was sequenced for a study of blood T cell repertoires in COVID-19. About the study: Samples of COVID-19 (acute and convalescent) were obtained from the United States, Italy and Spain.

V dropped 5 bases and J dropped 2; count of bases not matched to a gene: 12. Germline CDR1 reads SGHVS; CDR2 reads FNYEAQ. The CDR3 runs to 18 residues. Original processing methods: Estimation of nucleated cell counts relied on the amplification of reference gene primers. The assay was immunoSEQ multiplex PCR, and TCRdb's table has in-frame clones only and misses some. D and trimming were read from the DNA, whereas the V and J calls and clone size are those reported in that table. The repertoire holds about 89,000 clones, with roughly 80% as singletons. V and J are TRBV7-6 and TRBJ2-2; 9 positions match TRBD1. The TCR originated in a human donor in a cohort sampled during active COVID-19. Sample: peripheral blood. The CDR3 DNA follows: TGTGCCAGCAGCCCTAGGAGAATGGACAGGGGAAACACCGGGGAGCTGTTTTTT. Amino acids: CASSPRRMDRGNTGELFF.